Sequencing of this T cell receptor beta chain was carried out in a study of untreated major depressive disorder. With 0 bases clipped from V and 4 bases from J, the junction kept 4 bases outside the gene matches. The CDR3 length is 16 residues. CDR1 and CDR2 from the germline V gene are MNHEY and SVGAGI. TCRdb's table, derived via immunoSEQ multiplex PCR, lists solely in-frame clones and lacks some. The data contain just under 20,000 clones, about 84% of them singletons. The chain joins TRBV6-5 to TRBJ2-2; 8 nucleotides line up with TRBD1. The source is a woman aged 30 to 39 in good health. The sequencing sample was made of CD4+ T cells from PBMCs. CDR3 sequence (DNA): TGTGCCAGCAGTTACTCGAGCAGGGGGCGCACCGGGGAGCTGTTTTTT. Its protein is CASSYSSRGRTGELFF.